These 10 T cell receptor beta chains originate from one sample sequenced in a study of blood T cell repertoires in COVID-19. Generated by immunoSEQ multiplex PCR, the TCRdb table keeps only in-frame clones and is missing some. Of approximately 210,000 clones listed, over 75% are singletons. The material sequenced was peripheral blood. These receptors were taken from a woman in her 40s with acute or convalescent COVID-19.

The chain uses TRBV29-1 and TRBJ1-1, with 8 nucleotides matching TRBD1. Germline loops: CDR1 SQVTM, CDR2 ANQGSEA. V was clipped by 6 bases and J by 2 bases; unmatched bases: 11. This CDR3 has 15 amino acids. DNA of the CDR3: TGCAGCGTACCTCATTCTGCAGGGGGCAACACTGAAGCTTTCTTT. It specifies CSVPHSAGGNTEAFF.

The V and J genes are TRBV6-4 and TRBJ1-2; no clear D gene. This CDR3 is built from 14 residues. Germline CDR1 reads MRHNA; CDR2 reads SNTAGT. V gave up 6 bases and J gave up 1 base, with 12 bases separating them. The CDR3 protein is CASRPRDGNYGYTF. CDR3 DNA sequence: TGTGCCAGCAGACCCCGGGATGGTAACTATGGCTACACCTTC.

DNA of the CDR3: TGTGCCAGCTCCCTTGTCCCCGGGGAGCTGTTTTTT. This translates into CASSLVPGELFF. This chain links TRBV9 with TRBJ2-2; D ambiguous. V lost 7 bases and J lost 6, with 10 bases in between. The germline V gene has CDR1 SGDLS and CDR2 YYNGEE. The CDR3 has 12 amino acids. The variable domain in full, completed from reference TRBV9 and TRBJ2-2, reads DSGVTQTPKHLITATGQRVTLRCSPRSGDLSVYWYQQSLDQGLQFLIQYYNGEERAKGNILERFSAQQFPDLHSELNLSSLELGDSALYFCASSLVPGELFFGEGSRLTVL.

In its sample, this clone was seen a few times. V is TRBV11-3 and J is TRBJ1-3; D perhaps matches TRBD1 (6 bases). The V end was cut by 3 bases, the J end by 0 bases, with 15 bases between. This CDR3 contains 17 residues. The germline CDR1 and CDR2 sequences are SGHNT and YENEEA. CDR3 protein: CASSFLQGQGSGNTIYF. Here the CDR3 DNA reads TGTGCCAGCAGCTTTCTACAGGGTCAGGGCTCTGGAAACACCATATATTTT.

This clone was detected only once. The chain recombines TRBV11-2 with TRBJ2-3, with TRBD1 identical over 7 bases. The CDR3 sequence is 18 residues long. The germline V gene has CDR1 SGHAT and CDR2 FQNNGV. J gave up 2 bases and V 3 bases, and 14 bases lay outside the gene matches. The CDR3 nucleotides are TGTGCCAGCAGCTTTTTCTTATTCCGGGACAGACCCACAGATACGCAGTATTTT. This codes for CASSFFLFRDRPTDTQYF.

Details on this clone: Germline and junction disagree at one end, which may indicate a read error. The chain carries TRBV19 and TRBJ2-5; the D gene is possibly TRBD1 (8 bases). Germline V gene lookup returns CDR1 LNHDA and CDR2 SQIVND (reference sequence). This CDR3 spans 15 amino acids. CDR3 in DNA: TGTGCCGGTAGTCCCCGACAGGGGAGGGGGGAGACCCAGTACTTC. Translating it yields CAGSPRQGRGETQYF. The whole variable domain, remainder taken from reference TRBV19 and TRBJ2-5, is DGGITQSPKYLFRKEGQNVTLSCEQNLNHDAMYWYRQDPGQGLRLIYYSQIVNDFQKGDIAEGYSVSREKKESFPLTVTSAQKNPTAFYLCAGSPRQGRGETQYFGPGTRLLVL.

The chain carries TRBV10-1 and TRBJ1-1; no reliable D call. The CDR3 has 13 residues. The germline V gene has CDR1 WNHNN and CDR2 SYGVQD (reference sequence). The V end lost 0 bases, the J end lost 0 bases, and 2 bases lay between the germline ends. CDR3 region: CASSESMNTEAFF. CDR3 sequence (DNA): TGCGCCAGCAGTGAGTCCATGAACACTGAAGCTTTCTTT.

This clone occurred a few times. The V and J genes are TRBV4-1 and TRBJ1-3; D not resolved. The CDR3 has 17 residues. Germline-derived CDR1 and CDR2 are MGHRA and YSYEKL. V lost 0 bases and J 2 bases, leaving 14 bases between the germline ends. CDR3 sequence reads: CASSQEWRATPGNTIYF. CDR3 DNA sequence: TGCGCCAGCAGCCAAGAATGGAGAGCAACCCCTGGAAACACCATATATTTT.

The V gene is TRBV4-1, the J gene TRBJ1-2, with 7 bases fitting TRBD1. Germline V gene data show CDR1 as MGHRA and CDR2 as YSYEKL. The CDR3 totals 14 residues. V lost 3 bases, J lost 4 bases, and 5 bases stayed unmatched. The CDR3 sequence: CASSQRQGPYGYTF. DNA of the CDR3: TGCGCCAGCAGCCAGCGACAGGGCCCCTATGGCTACACCTTC.

The count of this clone is one. Other DNA sequences in this sample translate to the same CDR3. The chain links TRBV6-1 to TRBJ1-2; 8 nucleotides line up with TRBD1. The CDR3 contains 15 residues. After removal of 1 base from V and 4 bases from J, the junction contained 5 bases not matched to a gene. The germline gives CDR1 MNHNS, CDR2 SASEGT. The CDR3 DNA is TGTGCCAGCAGTGAAGGTGGACAGGGAATCTATGGCTACACCTTC. This sequence encodes CASSEGGQGIYGYTF.